This T cell receptor beta chain was recovered during a study of TIL therapy for anti-PD-1-resistant metastatic lung cancer. Overall study findings and caveats: Many TIL product clones were absent from baseline tumor, suggesting clonal contraction.

The immunoSEQ assay was v3. Survey-level samples got roughly 1.9 million read pairs; deep-level samples got roughly 4.5-6 million. Method: immunoSEQ multiplex PCR; TCRdb's copy keeps in-frame clones and lacks some. The sample consists of 45,000 to 60,000 clones, over 65% of them appearing once. Turning to this clone: Its target is not known.

The CDR3 covers 15 residues. Germline values: CDR1 MNHEY, CDR2 SMNVEV (reference sequence). Trimming stripped 7 bases from V and 2 bases from J, with 12 bases between. Time point indicated: pre-treatment sample, taken before nivolumab and TIL therapy. Pleural nodules or supraclavicular lymph nodes made up most of the excised metastases sampled. Tumors were harvested before any PD-1/PD-L1 blockade. V usage is TRBV27 and J usage is TRBJ2-6, with D perhaps assigned TRBD1 or TRBD2 (5 bases each). The sequences come from tumor tissue, collected at baseline. This clonotype was sampled from a person between 25 and 79 years old with non-small cell lung cancer. The chain's CDR3 is CASTVWGPGANVLTF. In nucleotides, the CDR3 is TGTGCCAGCACCGTGTGGGGACCTGGGGCCAACGTCCTGACTTTC. Looking up the rest from reference TRBV27 and TRBJ2-6 gives the full variable domain: EAQVTQNPRYLITVTGKKLTVTCSQNMNHEYMSWYRQDPGLGLRQIYYSMNVEVTDKGDVPEGYKVSRKEKRNFPLILESPSPNQTSLYFCASTVWGPGANVLTFGAGSRLTVL.